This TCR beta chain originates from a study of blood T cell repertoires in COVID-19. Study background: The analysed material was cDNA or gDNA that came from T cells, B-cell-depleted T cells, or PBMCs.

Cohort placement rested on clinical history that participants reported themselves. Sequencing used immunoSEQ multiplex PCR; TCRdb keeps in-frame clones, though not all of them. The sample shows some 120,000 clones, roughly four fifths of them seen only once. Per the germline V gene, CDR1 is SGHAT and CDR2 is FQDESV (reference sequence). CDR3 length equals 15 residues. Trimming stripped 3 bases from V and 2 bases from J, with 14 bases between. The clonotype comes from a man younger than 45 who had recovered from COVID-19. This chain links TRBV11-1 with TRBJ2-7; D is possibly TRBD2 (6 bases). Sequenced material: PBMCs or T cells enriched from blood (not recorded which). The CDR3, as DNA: TGTGCCAGCAGCTTGGGCCCAGGAGGGGCCTACGAGCAGTACGTC. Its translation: CASSLGPGGAYEQYV.